The rows below give T cell receptor beta chains drawn from one sample of a study of control samples from healthy donors and cancer patients. Sequencing used immunoSEQ multiplex PCR; TCRdb keeps in-frame clones, though not all of them. The table includes about 160,000 clones, approximately 93% detected once. The source material was blood. These receptors all stem from a woman aged 40 to 49 in good health. Both conserved end residues are part of each CDR3. D genes are given only for firm matches. Not all rows give a size; the values are once, few, many and, for expanded clones, a class.

CDR3 protein: CASSPDSSNQPQHF; CDR3 DNA: TGCGCCAGCAGCCCCGACAGCAGCAATCAGCCCCAGCATTTT; V gene: TRBV5-1; D gene: -; clone size: -; J gene: TRBJ1-5
CDR3 protein: CASSYLLSGNSPLHF; CDR3 DNA: TGTGCCAGCAGTTACCTCCTTTCCGGTAATTCACCCCTCCACTTT; V gene: TRBV6-2/TRBV6-3; D gene: -; clone size: -; J gene: TRBJ1-6
CDR3 protein: CASSSTQGLAGGYEQYF; CDR3 DNA: TGTGCCAGCAGCTCCACCCAGGGACTAGCGGGAGGGTACGAGCAGTACTTC; V gene: TRBV7-9; D gene: TRBD2; clone size: once; J gene: TRBJ2-7
CDR3 protein: CASSSGTLSGQPQHF; CDR3 DNA: TGTGCCAGCAGCTCCGGGACCCTCTCAGGGCAGCCCCAGCATTTT; V gene: TRBV5-8; D gene: -; clone size: -; J gene: TRBJ1-5
CDR3 protein: CASSLEYPSRVYGYTF; CDR3 DNA: TGTGCCAGCAGCTTAGAGTACCCTTCCAGGGTCTATGGCTACACCTTC; V gene: TRBV7-2; D gene: -; clone size: -; J gene: TRBJ1-2
CDR3 protein: CASSLGSVPMNTEAFF; CDR3 DNA: TGTGCCAGCAGTTTGGGATCAGTTCCCATGAACACTGAAGCTTTCTTT; V gene: TRBV27; D gene: -; clone size: -; J gene: TRBJ1-1
CDR3 protein: CASSSGLVVADTQYF; CDR3 DNA: TGCGCCAGCAGCTCCGGACTAGTTGTTGCAGATACGCAGTATTTT; V gene: TRBV5-1; D gene: TRBD2; clone size: -; J gene: TRBJ2-3
CDR3 protein: CASSLSRTGDSNQPQHF; CDR3 DNA: TGTGCCAGCAGTTTATCTAGGACAGGGGATAGCAATCAGCCCCAGCATTTT; V gene: TRBV27; D gene: TRBD1; clone size: -; J gene: TRBJ1-5
CDR3 protein: CASSLDGTYEQYF; CDR3 DNA: TGTGCCAGCAGCTTAGACGGTACCTACGAGCAGTACTTC; V gene: TRBV7-6; D gene: -; clone size: -; J gene: TRBJ2-7
CDR3 protein: CASSLRDRGSYGYTF; CDR3 DNA: TGTGCCAGTAGTCTAAGGGACAGGGGCAGCTATGGCTACACCTTC; V gene: TRBV19; D gene: TRBD1; clone size: once; J gene: TRBJ1-2
CDR3 protein: CASNIMPGGDTEAFF; CDR3 DNA: TGTGCCAGCAATATAATGCCTGGCGGGGACACTGAAGCTTTCTTT; V gene: TRBV6-5; D gene: -; clone size: -; J gene: TRBJ1-1
CDR3 protein: CASSSRDRTAYEQYF; CDR3 DNA: TGTGCCAGCAGTTCCCGGGACAGGACTGCCTACGAGCAGTACTTC; V gene: TRBV6-5; D gene: TRBD1; clone size: -; J gene: TRBJ2-7
CDR3 protein: CASNPTPGRGTEAFF; CDR3 DNA: TGTGCCAGCAACCCCACCCCAGGGAGGGGTACTGAAGCTTTCTTT; V gene: TRBV6-2/TRBV6-3; D gene: -; clone size: -; J gene: TRBJ1-1
CDR3 protein: CASSPNTQGEAFF; CDR3 DNA: TGTGCCAGCAGTCCGAATACACAGGGGGAAGCTTTCTTT; V gene: TRBV6-5; D gene: TRBD1; clone size: -; J gene: TRBJ1-1
CDR3 protein: CASSTPTGIHEQYF; CDR3 DNA: TGTGCCAGCAGCACCCCGACAGGGATCCACGAGCAGTACTTC; V gene: TRBV5-5; D gene: TRBD1; clone size: once; J gene: TRBJ2-7
CDR3 protein: CASSPGQSPYEQYF; CDR3 DNA: TGCGCCAGCAGTCCGGGACAGAGCCCCTACGAGCAGTACTTC; V gene: TRBV5-1; D gene: TRBD1; clone size: -; J gene: TRBJ2-7
CDR3 protein: CASSLEGGANEKLFF; CDR3 DNA: TGTGCCAGCAGCTTAGAAGGCGGCGCTAATGAAAAACTGTTTTTT; V gene: TRBV7-8; D gene: -; clone size: -; J gene: TRBJ1-4
CDR3 protein: CASKLLAGDLPEQFF; CDR3 DNA: TGTGCCAGCAAGTTACTAGCGGGGGACCTCCCGGAGCAGTTCTTC; V gene: TRBV6-5; D gene: TRBD2; clone size: -; J gene: TRBJ2-1
CDR3 protein: CASSIRGRETQYF; CDR3 DNA: TGTGCCAGTAGTATCAGGGGGCGGGAGACCCAGTACTTC; V gene: TRBV19; D gene: TRBD1; clone size: -; J gene: TRBJ2-5
CDR3 protein: CSARDNTQYF; CDR3 DNA: TGCAGTGCTAGAGATAATACGCAGTATTTT; V gene: TRBV20-1; D gene: -; clone size: -; J gene: TRBJ2-3
CDR3 protein: CASSFLTSGSSDEQYF; CDR3 DNA: TGCGCCAGCAGCTTTTTGACTAGCGGGAGCTCCGACGAGCAGTACTTC; V gene: TRBV5-1; D gene: TRBD2; clone size: -; J gene: TRBJ2-7
CDR3 protein: CASSLQGVTYEQYF; CDR3 DNA: TGTGCCAGCAGCCTGCAGGGGGTCACCTACGAGCAGTACTTC; V gene: TRBV3-1/TRBV3-2; D gene: TRBD1; clone size: -; J gene: TRBJ2-7
CDR3 protein: CSVERGGDGAFF; CDR3 DNA: TGCAGCGTTGAGCGAGGAGGGGACGGAGCTTTCTTT; V gene: TRBV29-1; D gene: -; clone size: -; J gene: TRBJ1-1
CDR3 protein: CASRDSSTDTQYF; CDR3 DNA: TGTGCCAGCAGGGACAGCAGCACAGATACGCAGTATTTT; V gene: TRBV6-5; D gene: -; clone size: -; J gene: TRBJ2-3
CDR3 protein: CASSSVLEGEQYF; CDR3 DNA: TGTGCCAGCAGCTCCGTCCTAGAAGGTGAGCAGTACTTC; V gene: TRBV3-1/TRBV3-2; D gene: -; clone size: -; J gene: TRBJ2-7
CDR3 protein: CASSRTGGETQYF; CDR3 DNA: TGTGCCAGCAGTCGGACAGGGGGCGAGACCCAGTACTTC; V gene: TRBV12-3/TRBV12-4; D gene: TRBD1; clone size: -; J gene: TRBJ2-5
CDR3 protein: CASSSGVTQYF; CDR3 DNA: TGTGCCAGCAGTTCAGGGGTAACGCAGTATTTT; V gene: TRBV11-2; D gene: -; clone size: -; J gene: TRBJ2-3
CDR3 protein: CASSQTGRNSGANVLTF; CDR3 DNA: TGTGCCAGCAGTCAGACGGGACGGAACTCTGGGGCCAACGTCCTGACTTTC; V gene: TRBV25-1; D gene: -; clone size: once; J gene: TRBJ2-6
CDR3 protein: CASSQVAGGYGYTF; CDR3 DNA: TGCGCCAGCAGCCAAGTTGCAGGGGGCTATGGCTACACCTTC; V gene: TRBV4-1; D gene: TRBD1; clone size: -; J gene: TRBJ1-2
CDR3 protein: CASSPSAGSNTGELFF; CDR3 DNA: TGTGCCAGCTCGCCCTCGGCGGGTTCGAACACCGGGGAGCTGTTTTTT; V gene: TRBV18; D gene: -; clone size: -; J gene: TRBJ2-2
CDR3 protein: CASSLESGYYGYTF; CDR3 DNA: TGCGCCAGCAGCTTGGAGTCGGGATACTATGGCTACACCTTC; V gene: TRBV5-1; D gene: -; clone size: -; J gene: TRBJ1-2
CDR3 protein: CASSPSGDYNEQFF; CDR3 DNA: TGTGCCAGCTCACCCTCGGGGGACTACAATGAGCAGTTCTTC; V gene: TRBV18; D gene: -; clone size: -; J gene: TRBJ2-1
CDR3 protein: CASSVGLAGGSSYNEQFF; CDR3 DNA: TGTGCCAGTAGTGTGGGACTAGCGGGAGGGAGCTCCTACAATGAGCAGTTCTTC; V gene: TRBV19; D gene: TRBD2; clone size: -; J gene: TRBJ2-1
CDR3 protein: CASSANTEAFF; CDR3 DNA: TGTGCCAGCAGTGCGAACACTGAAGCTTTCTTT; V gene: TRBV28; D gene: -; clone size: -; J gene: TRBJ1-1
CDR3 protein: CASSSQTGQYGYTF; CDR3 DNA: TGTGCCAGCAGCTCCCAGACAGGCCAGTATGGCTACACCTTC; V gene: TRBV7-2; D gene: -; clone size: -; J gene: TRBJ1-2
CDR3 protein: CASSRGTGADQPQHF; CDR3 DNA: TGTGCCAGCAGCAGGGGAACAGGCGCCGATCAGCCCCAGCATTTT; V gene: TRBV11-2; D gene: -; clone size: few; J gene: TRBJ1-5
CDR3 protein: CASQQGNIQYF; CDR3 DNA: TGTGCCAGCCAACAGGGGAACATTCAGTACTTC; V gene: TRBV7-9; D gene: TRBD1; clone size: once; J gene: TRBJ2-4
CDR3 protein: CASSYDWSSGNTIYF; CDR3 DNA: TGTGCCAGCAGCTATGACTGGAGCTCTGGAAACACCATATATTTT; V gene: TRBV5-6; D gene: -; clone size: -; J gene: TRBJ1-3
CDR3 protein: CSALTGYGYTF; CDR3 DNA: TGCAGTGCTCTGACTGGCTATGGCTACACCTTC; V gene: TRBV20-1; D gene: -; clone size: once; J gene: TRBJ1-2
CDR3 protein: CAWSRGGRAYGYTF; CDR3 DNA: TGTGCCTGGAGTAGAGGAGGGAGGGCGTATGGCTACACCTTC; V gene: TRBV30; D gene: -; clone size: -; J gene: TRBJ1-2
CDR3 protein: CASSLSRGRAEAFF; CDR3 DNA: TGTGCCAGCAGCTTATCCAGGGGGCGAGCTGAAGCTTTCTTT; V gene: TRBV7-3; D gene: TRBD1; clone size: -; J gene: TRBJ1-1